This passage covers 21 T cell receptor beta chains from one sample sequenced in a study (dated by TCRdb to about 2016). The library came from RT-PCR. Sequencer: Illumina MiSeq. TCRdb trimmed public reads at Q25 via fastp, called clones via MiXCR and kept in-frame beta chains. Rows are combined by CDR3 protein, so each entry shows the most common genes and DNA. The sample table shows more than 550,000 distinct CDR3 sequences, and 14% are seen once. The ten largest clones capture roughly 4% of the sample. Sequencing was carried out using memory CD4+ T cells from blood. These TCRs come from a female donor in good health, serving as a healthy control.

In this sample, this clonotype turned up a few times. The CDR3 DNA reads TGCGCCAGCAGCGGGGGCGGGATGAGTGAAAAACTGTTTTTT. Amino acid sequence: CASSGGGMSEKLFF. This sequence joins TRBV5-1 and TRBJ1-4; TRBD1 might be the D (6 bases). The germline CDR1 and CDR2 sequences are SGHRS and YFSETQ. The CDR3 runs 14 residues. Trimming took 4 bases from V and 7 from J, leaving 14 bases between them.

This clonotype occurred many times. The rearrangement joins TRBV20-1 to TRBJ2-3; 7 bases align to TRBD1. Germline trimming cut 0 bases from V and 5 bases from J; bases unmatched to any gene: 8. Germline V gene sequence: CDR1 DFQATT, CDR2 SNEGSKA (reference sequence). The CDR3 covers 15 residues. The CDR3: CSARDWTGAQDTQYF. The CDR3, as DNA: TGCAGTGCTAGAGATTGGACAGGAGCGCAAGATACGCAGTATTTT.

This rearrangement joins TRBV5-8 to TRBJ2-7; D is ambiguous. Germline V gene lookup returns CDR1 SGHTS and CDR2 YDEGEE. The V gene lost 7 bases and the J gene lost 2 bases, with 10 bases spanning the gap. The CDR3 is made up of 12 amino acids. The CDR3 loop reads CASFQHPYEQYF. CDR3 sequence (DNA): TGTGCCAGCTTCCAACACCCCTACGAGCAGTACTTC.

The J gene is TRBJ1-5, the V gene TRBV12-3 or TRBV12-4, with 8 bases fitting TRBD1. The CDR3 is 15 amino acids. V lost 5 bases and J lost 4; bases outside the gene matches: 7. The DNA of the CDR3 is TGTGCCAGCAGTCAGGACAGGGCATATAATCAGCCCCAGCATTTT. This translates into CASSQDRAYNQPQHF.

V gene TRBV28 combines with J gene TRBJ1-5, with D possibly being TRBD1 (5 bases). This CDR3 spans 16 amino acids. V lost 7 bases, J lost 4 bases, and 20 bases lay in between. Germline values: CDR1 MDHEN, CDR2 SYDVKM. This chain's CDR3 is CASTLPDTGVNQPQHF. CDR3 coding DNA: TGTGCCAGCACCCTACCCGATACAGGAGTTAATCAGCCCCAGCATTTT. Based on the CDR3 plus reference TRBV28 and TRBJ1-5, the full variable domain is DVKVTQSSRYLVKRTGEKVFLECVQDMDHENMFWYRQDPGLGLRLIYFSYDVKMKEKGDIPEGYSVSREKKERFSLILESASTNQTSMYLCASTLPDTGVNQPQHFGDGTRLSIL.

In nucleotides, the CDR3 is TGCGCCAGCAGCTTGGTGGGCAGGGTTGTGAATGAGCAGTTCTTC. This gives the protein CASSLVGRVVNEQFF. The chain carries TRBV5-1 and TRBJ2-1, with a tentative D call TRBD1 (5 bases). There are 15 residues in the CDR3. CDR1 is SGHRS, CDR2 YFSETQ, per germline. V was pared by 0 bases and J by 7 bases, with 14 bases between.

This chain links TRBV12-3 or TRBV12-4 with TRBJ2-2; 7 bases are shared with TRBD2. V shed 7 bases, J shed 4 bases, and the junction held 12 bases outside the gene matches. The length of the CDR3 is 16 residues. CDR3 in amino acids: CASNTWEGGSTGELFF. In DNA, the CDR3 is TGTGCCAGCAACACCTGGGAGGGAGGGAGCACCGGGGAGCTGTTTTTT.

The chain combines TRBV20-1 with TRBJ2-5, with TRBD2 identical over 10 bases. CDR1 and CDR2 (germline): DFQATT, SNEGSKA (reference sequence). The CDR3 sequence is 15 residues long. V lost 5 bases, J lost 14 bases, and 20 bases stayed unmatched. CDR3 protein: CSARPSGGGPMSHYF. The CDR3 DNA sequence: TGCAGTGCTCGGCCTAGCGGGGGAGGCCCAATGAGCCACTACTTC.

The DNA of the CDR3 is TGTGCCAGCGGGCTAGCGGGGGGCTCTGGGGCCAACGTCCTGACTTTC. It translates to CASGLAGGSGANVLTF. J is TRBJ2-6 and V is TRBV6-5, with 11 bases aligning to TRBD2. V lost 8 bases and J lost 0; bases outside the gene matches: 3. Germline V gene sequence: CDR1 MNHEY, CDR2 SVGAGI. This CDR3 is built from 16 residues.

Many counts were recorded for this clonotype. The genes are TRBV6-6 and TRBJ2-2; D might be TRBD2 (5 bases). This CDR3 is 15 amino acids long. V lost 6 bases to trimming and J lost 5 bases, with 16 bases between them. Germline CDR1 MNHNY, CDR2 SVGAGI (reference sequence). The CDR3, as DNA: TGTGCCAGCAGGGACTCCGTCGGGCAAACCGGGGAGCTGTTTTTT. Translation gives CASRDSVGQTGELFF.

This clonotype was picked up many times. CDR3 sequence reads: CSASSGLSYEQYF. As DNA, the CDR3 is TGCAGTGCTAGTTCAGGGCTTAGCTACGAGCAGTACTTC. The V and J genes are TRBV20-1 and TRBJ2-7; possible D gene TRBD1, 5 bases. Trimming took 3 bases from V and 3 from J, leaving 12 bases between them. The CDR3 length is 13 residues. Germline V gene data show CDR1 as DFQATT and CDR2 as SNEGSKA (reference sequence).

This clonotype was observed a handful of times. CDR3 sequence reads: CSASPGRVYEQYF. CDR3 in DNA: TGCAGTGCTAGTCCTGGGAGAGTCTACGAGCAGTACTTC. The chain employs TRBV20-1 and TRBJ2-7; perhaps TRBD2 as D (5 bases). This CDR3 has 13 amino acids. Germline loops: CDR1 DFQATT, CDR2 SNEGSKA (reference sequence). Trimming left V 3 bases short and J 3 bases short, with 12 bases between.

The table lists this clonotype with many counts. The chain's CDR3 is CASSQDGGGVETQYF. The CDR3 coding sequence is TGTGCCAGCAGCCAAGATGGGGGAGGAGTAGAGACCCAGTACTTC. The chain recombines TRBV4-2 with TRBJ2-5; D is perhaps TRBD2 (6 bases). Looked up from germline, CDR1 is LGHNA and CDR2 is YNFKEQ. The CDR3 extends over 15 amino acids. Trimming took 0 bases from V and 4 from J, leaving 12 bases between them.

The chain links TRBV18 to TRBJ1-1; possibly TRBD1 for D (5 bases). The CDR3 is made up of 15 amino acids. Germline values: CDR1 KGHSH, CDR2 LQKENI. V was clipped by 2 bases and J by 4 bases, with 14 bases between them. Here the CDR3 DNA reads TGTGCCAGCTCACCATTGGGGGGTTTAAGCACTGAAGCTTTCTTT. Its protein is CASSPLGGLSTEAFF.

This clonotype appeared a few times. CDR3 region: CASSYPASGSMDTQYF. CDR3 DNA: TGTGCCAGCAGTTACCCCGCTAGCGGGAGTATGGATACGCAGTATTTT. The chain has TRBV6-2 or TRBV6-3 and TRBJ2-3, with 10 bases fitting TRBD2. Germline CDR1 is MNHEY and CDR2 is SVGEGT. The CDR3 sequence is 16 residues long. Trimming cost V 2 bases and J 6 bases; bases outside gene matches: 8.

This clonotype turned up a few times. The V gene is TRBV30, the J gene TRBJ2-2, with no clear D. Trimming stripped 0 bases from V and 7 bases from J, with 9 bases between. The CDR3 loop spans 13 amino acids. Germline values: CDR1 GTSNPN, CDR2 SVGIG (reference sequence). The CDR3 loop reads CAWSVISGGELFF. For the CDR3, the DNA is TGTGCCTGGAGTGTAATTTCGGGCGGGGAGCTGTTTTTT. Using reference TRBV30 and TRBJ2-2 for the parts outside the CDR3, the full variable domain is SQTIHQWPATLVQPVGSPLSLECTVEGTSNPNLYWYRQAAGRGLQLLFYSVGIGQISSEVPQNLSASRPQDRQFILSSKKLLLSDSGFYLCAWSVISGGELFFGEGSRLTVL.

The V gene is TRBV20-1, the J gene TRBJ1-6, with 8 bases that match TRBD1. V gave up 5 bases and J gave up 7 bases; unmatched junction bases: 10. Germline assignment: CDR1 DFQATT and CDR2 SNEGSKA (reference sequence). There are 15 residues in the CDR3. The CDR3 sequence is CSAPPRTGTNSPLHF. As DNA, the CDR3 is TGCAGTGCTCCTCCCCGGACAGGGACGAATTCACCCCTCCACTTT.

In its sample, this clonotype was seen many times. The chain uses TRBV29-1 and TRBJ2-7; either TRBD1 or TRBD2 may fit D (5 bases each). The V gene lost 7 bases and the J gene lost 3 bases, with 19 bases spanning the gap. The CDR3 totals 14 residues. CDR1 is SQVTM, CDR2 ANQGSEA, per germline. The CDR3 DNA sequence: TGCAGCGCCGCATCCGCTTGGGACGGCTACGAGCAGTACTTC. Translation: CSAASAWDGYEQYF.

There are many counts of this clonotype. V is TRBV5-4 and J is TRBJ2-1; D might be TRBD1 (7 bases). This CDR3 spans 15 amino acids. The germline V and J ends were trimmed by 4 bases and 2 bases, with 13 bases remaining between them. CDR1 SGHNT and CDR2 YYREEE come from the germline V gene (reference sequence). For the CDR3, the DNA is TGTGCCAGCAGCCAGGGGGGCGGGACCTACAATGAGCAGTTCTTC. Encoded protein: CASSQGGGTYNEQFF.

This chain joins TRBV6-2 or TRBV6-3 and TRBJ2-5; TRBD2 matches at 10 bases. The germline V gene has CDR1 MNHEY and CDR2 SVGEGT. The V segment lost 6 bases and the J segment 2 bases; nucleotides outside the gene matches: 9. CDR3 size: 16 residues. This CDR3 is CASSPNLAGAQETQYF. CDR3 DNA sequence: TGTGCCAGCAGCCCTAATCTAGCGGGGGCTCAAGAGACCCAGTACTTC.

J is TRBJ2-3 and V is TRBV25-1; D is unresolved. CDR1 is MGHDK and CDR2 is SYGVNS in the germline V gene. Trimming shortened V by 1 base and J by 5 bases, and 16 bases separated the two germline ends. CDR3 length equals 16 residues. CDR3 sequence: CASSESSSGRGDTQYF. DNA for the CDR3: TGTGCCAGCAGTGAATCATCCTCTGGCCGAGGAGATACGCAGTATTTT.